This T cell receptor beta chain was obtained from a study of spatial heterogeneity in lung cancer. This clonotype is medium-sized (0.01 to 0.1%) by share. The antigen is unknown. Study observations and caveats: How many expanded intratumoral alpha and beta TCRs were present tracked the tumor mutation count, which was a count of nonsynonymous mutations.

The CDR3 totals 16 residues. V was shortened by 2 bases and J by 8 bases, with 22 bases between the two germline ends. Germline V lookup: CDR1 DFQATT, CDR2 SNEGSKA (reference sequence). Each molecule of TCR cDNA was tagged with one unique molecular identifier. A single record per CDR3 protein comes from TCRdb applying MiXCR to the 5' RACE reads. The sample has 2,700 or so distinct CDR3 sequences, roughly 12% seen once; the top ten hold under 8.5%. Time point specified: sample taken at primary tumor resection. The donors comprised 60 to 85 untreated early-stage non-small cell lung cancer patients. Sequencing covered unsorted whole RNA taken from tumor, nontumor lung or frozen PBMC.

The V call is TRBV20-1, the J call TRBJ2-1; the D gene is possibly TRBD2 (5 bases). Source: lung tumor tissue, taken at surgery. This clonotype was sampled from a female donor with early-stage non-small cell lung cancer. The CDR3 DNA reads as TGCAGTGCTAGACCCCGGGCCTTCGGGGTCTTGGATGAGCAGTTCTTC. This translates into CSARPRAFGVLDEQFF.